This is a list of T cell receptor beta chains from one sample in a study of sequential checkpoint blockade in melanoma. Assay used: immunoSEQ multiplex PCR; TCRdb lists only in-frame clones, some missing. Among 30,000 or so clones listed, 86% were seen once. The sequences come from CD8+ T cells sorted from blood (inferred from file names), collected from a patient given nivolumab and ipilimumab in sequence. These receptors all come from a human donor with melanoma. Both conserved end residues are part of each CDR3. A D gene is named only where the DNA matches it firmly.

D gene	J gene	V gene	CDR3 DNA	CDR3 protein
TRBD2	TRBJ2-1	TRBV7-9	TGTGCCAGCAGCCTAACTAGCGGCCACTACAATGAGCAGTTCTTC	CASSLTSGHYNEQFF
.	TRBJ2-1	TRBV28	TGTGCCAGCAGTTTAAGGTGGGAGATGAATGAGCAGTTCTTC	CASSLRWEMNEQFF
.	TRBJ2-7	TRBV11-2	TGTGCCAGCAGCCCGGGGGGCCCCTTAGGGGAGCAGTACTTC	CASSPGGPLGEQYF
TRBD2	TRBJ2-7	TRBV6-5	TGTGCCAGCCGACTAGCGATGGGCGAGCAGTACTTC	CASRLAMGEQYF
TRBD1	TRBJ1-1	TRBV27	TGTGCCAGCAGTAGAGGGGGCATGGGAGCTTTCTTT	CASSRGGMGAFF
TRBD1	TRBJ1-3	TRBV10-3	TGTGCCATCATGTCGGGACAGGGTGTCAACACCATATATTTT	CAIMSGQGVNTIYF
TRBD1	TRBJ2-7	TRBV10-1	TGCGCCAGCAGTGAAGGGGACAGGGTTTATGAGCAGTACTTC	CASSEGDRVYEQYF
TRBD2	TRBJ2-1	TRBV27	TGTGCCAGCAGTTTCGGGGGGGCCTACAATGAGCAGTTCTTC	CASSFGGAYNEQFF
.	TRBJ2-7	TRBV5-1	TGCGCCAGCAGCCCGATTCGGGCGATTTGGGGCACCGAGCAGTACTTC	CASSPIRAIWGTEQYF
TRBD1	TRBJ2-7	TRBV5-1	TGCGCCAGCAGCTTGGGTCCGGGACAGCGACCCTACGAGCAGTACTTC	CASSLGPGQRPYEQYF
.	TRBJ2-4	TRBV11-2	TGTGCCAGCAGCCCCCGGACGGGACTAGCCAAAAACATTCAGTACTTC	CASSPRTGLAKNIQYF
TRBD1	TRBJ2-5	TRBV9	TGTGCCAGCAGCGCCGACAGGGCCGGAGAGACCCAGTACTTC	CASSADRAGETQYF
.	TRBJ2-5	TRBV7-8	TGTGCCAGCAGCTTAGCGATGCGGGGGCCCTGGGTAGAGACCCAGTACTTC	CASSLAMRGPWVETQYF
TRBD1	TRBJ1-2	TRBV4-3	TGCGCCAGCAGCCAAGGACAGGGATTCTGGGGCTACACCTTC	CASSQGQGFWGYTF
TRBD1	TRBJ1-1	TRBV27	TGTGCCAGCACCGAAAGGACAGGGGGGATCGGTGAAGCTTTCTTT	CASTERTGGIGEAFF
.	TRBJ1-6	TRBV10-3	TGTGCCATCAGCGAGGGGACAATTGATTCACCCCTCCACTTT	CAISEGTIDSPLHF
TRBD2	TRBJ2-6	TRBV2	TGTGCCAGCAGGGGAGGGCGGGCAATTGGGGCCAACGTCCTGACTTTC	CASRGGRAIGANVLTF